Below, 17 T cell receptor beta chains from the same sample are listed, as sequenced in a study of T-cell memory formation after mild COVID-19. MiXCR, applied by TCRdb to the 5' RACE reads, yields one record per CDR3 protein. The sample shows hundreds of thousands of distinct CDR3 sequences, roughly 20% of them seen only once. Sample: PBMCs or a T cell subset sorted from them (not recorded which). The receptors here all came from an adult woman who had mild COVID-19 (a few samples of this study predate the infection). Cell type and time point are not known.

The chain employs TRBV7-9 and TRBJ1-5; TRBD1 matches at 8 bases. Looked up from germline, CDR1 is SEHNR and CDR2 is FQNEAQ (reference sequence). Trimming at V came to 6 bases and at J to 2 bases, leaving 3 bases not matched to a gene. This CDR3 has 14 amino acids. DNA for the CDR3: TGTGCCAGCAGTATACAGGGGGGCAATCAGCCCCAGCATTTT. Protein sequence: CASSIQGGNQPQHF.

The chain joins TRBV6-5 to TRBJ1-1, with TRBD1 as a possible D gene (5 bases). CDR3 length: 13 amino acids. The V end was cut by 6 bases, the J end by 11 bases, with 19 bases between. Germline V gives CDR1 MNHEY, CDR2 SVGAGI. The CDR3 sequence: CASSPSGGVRAFF. The CDR3 coding sequence is TGTGCCAGCAGCCCCTCGGGGGGGGTGCGGGCTTTCTTT.

This chain uses TRBV25-1 with TRBJ1-2, with D possibly being TRBD1 (5 bases). The CDR3 is 14 amino acids. The germline V gene encodes CDR1 MGHDK and CDR2 SYGVNS. V was clipped by 5 bases and J by 4 bases, with 14 bases between them. The CDR3 sequence: CASSMRGYGYGYTF. CDR3 DNA: TGTGCCAGCAGTATGAGGGGCTACGGCTATGGCTACACCTTC.

This clonotype was observed a handful of times. The rearrangement uses TRBV4-1 and TRBJ1-4; 10 bases are a match to TRBD1. The CDR3 extends over 14 amino acids. The ends lost 6 bases at V and 8 bases at J; junction bases unmatched: 6. Germline V gives CDR1 MGHRA, CDR2 YSYEKL. As DNA, the CDR3 is TGCGCCAGCAGTCGCGACAGGGGGCTCGAAAAACTGTTTTTT. This codes for CASSRDRGLEKLFF.

The chain combines TRBV5-1 with TRBJ2-1; 16 bases fit TRBD2. V shed 4 bases, J shed 8 bases, and the junction held 12 bases outside the gene matches. The CDR3 runs to 18 residues. CDR1 is SGHRS, CDR2 YFSETQ, per germline. The CDR3 is CASSLGLAGGNAGHEQFF. The CDR3, as DNA: TGCGCCAGCAGCCTGGGACTAGCGGGAGGGAATGCAGGTCATGAGCAGTTCTTC.

This clonotype showed up many times. The chain employs TRBV5-1 and TRBJ2-5; D possibly corresponds to TRBD2 (6 bases). Trimming pared 0 bases from V and 6 bases from J, leaving 9 bases between. From germline, CDR1 is SGHRS and CDR2 YFSETQ. This CDR3 is 13 amino acids long. CDR3 residues: CASSLDSGKTQYF. The CDR3 bases are TGCGCCAGCAGCTTGGATAGCGGAAAGACCCAGTACTTC.

This clonotype was seen repeatedly, ten times or more. One end of the junction fails to match germline, which may point to a read error. The chain uses TRBV5-1 and TRBJ2-1; D uncertain. The CDR3 runs to 11 residues. Germline-derived CDR1 and CDR2 are SGHRS and YFSETQ. The CDR3 here is CASSLINEQFF. The CDR3 DNA reads TGTGCCAGCAGCTTGATCAATGAGCAGTTCTTC.

This clonotype was seen only a few times. This sequence joins TRBV7-9 and TRBJ1-1; maybe TRBD1 (6 bases). The germline V and J ends were trimmed by 2 bases and 7 bases, with 20 bases remaining between them. The CDR3 contains 16 residues. Germline V CDR1 and CDR2: SEHNR, FQNEAQ (reference sequence). CDR3 nucleotide sequence: TGTGCCAGCAGCTTAAAGCCGGGACAACAAGTCGGTGAAGCTTTCTTT. Translation: CASSLKPGQQVGEAFF.

This clonotype was seen many times. The chain couples TRBV2 to TRBJ2-1; D is unclear. V lost 4 bases and J 0 bases, leaving 1 base between the germline ends. CDR1 and CDR2 from the germline V gene are SNHLY and FYNNEI. The CDR3 spans 12 residues. CDR3 nucleotides: TGTGCCAGCAGTGTCTCCTACAATGAGCAGTTCTTC. This gives the protein CASSVSYNEQFF. Combining the CDR3 with reference TRBV2 and TRBJ2-1 gives the whole variable domain EPEVTQTPSHQVTQMGQEVILRCVPISNHLYFYWYRQILGQKVEFLVSFYNNEISEKSEIFDDQFSVERPDGSNFTLKIRSTKLEDSAMYFCASSVSYNEQFFGPGTRLTVL.

This clonotype was observed many times. The chain links TRBV12-3 or TRBV12-4 to TRBJ2-2; tentatively, D is TRBD1 or TRBD2 (5 bases each). This CDR3 comprises 14 residues. V shed 5 bases and J shed 6 bases, with 13 bases lying between them. CDR3 region: CASSRSGASGELFF. CDR3 in DNA: TGTGCCAGCAGTCGATCCGGGGCGTCCGGGGAGCTGTTTTTT.

The chain employs TRBV6-2 or TRBV6-3 and TRBJ1-2; TRBD1 might be the D (5 bases). The CDR3 spans 14 residues. V was pared by 2 bases and J by 4 bases, with 11 bases between. Germline loops: CDR1 MNHEY, CDR2 SVGEGT. The CDR3 loop reads CASSYVGTVYGYTF. DNA of the CDR3: TGTGCCAGCAGTTACGTCGGGACTGTCTATGGCTACACCTTC.

This clonotype was observed a handful of times. V is TRBV6-9 and J is TRBJ2-7; D might be TRBD1 (6 bases). Germline CDR1 reads MNHGY; CDR2 reads SVAAGI. The CDR3 has 13 amino acids. The V gene lost 4 bases and the J gene lost 5 bases, with 12 bases spanning the gap. The CDR3 reads CASSWGPSDEQYF. The CDR3 DNA sequence: TGTGCCAGCAGTTGGGGGCCAAGCGACGAGCAGTACTTC.

This clonotype has just a few counts. The chain employs TRBV21-1 and TRBJ1-2. TRBV21-1 is shown as a pseudogene. The CDR3 is 15 amino acids. CDR3 nucleotide sequence: TGTGCCAGCAGCACGAAGAGGGAAGCTAACTATGGCTACACCTTC. This gives the protein CASSTKREANYGYTF.

The V and J genes are TRBV27 and TRBJ2-2; 11 nucleotides match TRBD1. Germline values: CDR1 MNHEY, CDR2 SMNVEV (reference sequence). With V trimmed by 7 bases and J by 7 bases, 5 bases remained unmatched. The CDR3 totals 14 residues. CDR3 in amino acids: CASKPDRGLGELFF. In nucleotides, the CDR3 is TGTGCCAGCAAACCGGACAGGGGGCTCGGGGAGCTGTTTTTT.

The V gene is TRBV12-3 or TRBV12-4, the J gene TRBJ1-2; D is perhaps TRBD1 (6 bases). The CDR3 loop spans 14 amino acids. Trimming left V 5 bases short and J 5 bases short, with 15 bases between. This CDR3 reads CASSPRGGWYGYTF. CDR3 nucleotides: TGTGCCAGCAGTCCCCGGGGGGGCTGGTATGGCTACACCTTC.

This clonotype was seen only a few times. V is TRBV16 and J is TRBJ2-1; no reliable D call. Trimming stripped 3 bases from V and 7 bases from J, with 7 bases between. The CDR3 has 12 residues. Looked up from germline, CDR1 is KGHSY and CDR2 is FQNENV. CDR3 sequence: CASSQRWNEQFF. The CDR3 nucleotides are TGTGCCAGCAGCCAGAGGTGGAATGAGCAGTTCTTC.

This rearrangement joins TRBV5-6 to TRBJ1-6; no firm D call. CDR1 is SGHDT and CDR2 is YYEEEE in the germline V gene. The CDR3 is 17 residues long. Trimming pared 4 bases from V and 7 bases from J, leaving 21 bases between. Here the CDR3 DNA reads TGTGCCAGCAGCCGGAGGGTGGGGATAAGGGCCAATTCACCCCTCCACTTT. Translation gives CASSRRVGIRANSPLHF.